Following are 15 T cell receptor beta chains from one sample sequenced in a study of T-cell memory formation after mild COVID-19. One entry per CDR3 protein results from TCRdb running MiXCR on the 5' RACE reads. The sample shows around 510,000 distinct CDR3 sequences, roughly 21% of them seen only once. Material for sequencing was PBMCs or a T cell subset sorted from them (not recorded which). The receptors derive from an adult woman who had mild COVID-19 (a few samples of this study predate the infection). Cell type and time point are not known.

The CDR3 coding sequence is TGTGCCAGCTCACCTCCGGCACAGGGACGCAATGAGCAGTTCTTC. Its translation: CASSPPAQGRNEQFF. The V call is TRBV18, the J call TRBJ2-1; possible D gene TRBD1, 6 bases. There are 15 residues in the CDR3. Trimming left V 3 bases short and J 6 bases short, with 15 bases between. Germline-derived CDR1 and CDR2 are KGHSH and LQKENI.

The CDR3 region is CASSGDRVLFF. The CDR3 region has the DNA TGTGCCAGCAGCGGGGACAGGGTTCTGTTCTTC. V usage is TRBV5-6 and J usage is TRBJ2-1; TRBD1 matches 9 bases. The germline V gene has CDR1 SGHDT and CDR2 YYEEEE. The CDR3 is 11 amino acids. The J segment lost 15 bases and the V segment lost 4 bases, leaving 5 bases of the junction unmatched.

The sample holds a few counts of this clonotype. The chain is built from TRBV3-1 and TRBJ2-5; the D is unclear. The CDR3 is made up of 14 amino acids. Between the trimmed V and J ends, which lost 3 bases and 2 bases, there was a span of 10 bases. Germline lookup yields CDR1 LGHDT and CDR2 YNNKEL (reference sequence). The CDR3 bases are TGTGCCAGCAGCCATCGGACGGGTCAAGAGACCCAGTACTTC. It translates to CASSHRTGQETQYF.

V is TRBV24-1 and J is TRBJ1-3; D is undetermined. Germline CDR1 reads KGHDR; CDR2 reads SFDVKD. V shed 2 bases and J shed 9 bases, with 7 bases lying between them. The CDR3 has 12 residues. CDR3 coding DNA: TGTGCCACCAGTGATTCCGCCGGCACCATATATTTT. It encodes CATSDSAGTIYF.

This sequence joins TRBV12-3 or TRBV12-4 and TRBJ1-3, with 7 bases lining up with TRBD1. V lost 5 bases and J lost 0; bases outside the gene matches: 10. The CDR3 has 17 amino acids. The CDR3 bases are TGTGCCAGCAGTCCACGGGACAGCCTGAGCTCTGGAAACACCATATATTTT. Its protein product is CASSPRDSLSSGNTIYF.

Ten or more counts support this clonotype. The chain links TRBV12-3 or TRBV12-4 to TRBJ2-3, with D tentatively TRBD2 (5 bases). The CDR3 is made up of 16 amino acids. Trimming shortened V by 3 bases and J by 6 bases, and 19 bases separated the two germline ends. The DNA for the CDR3 is TGTGCCAGCAGTTTCGGCCTCCTTCGGGATACCGATACGCAGTATTTT. This codes for CASSFGLLRDTDTQYF.

There are a few counts of this clonotype. The chain employs TRBV2 and TRBJ1-1, with TRBD1 matching over 10 bases. Trimming at V came to 9 bases and at J to 1 base, leaving 5 bases not matched to a gene. The CDR3 extends over 14 amino acids. Germline loops: CDR1 SNHLY, CDR2 FYNNEI. CDR3: CARRRTGGNTEAFF. The CDR3 DNA sequence: TGTGCCAGAAGAAGGACAGGGGGGAACACTGAAGCTTTCTTT.

The chain combines TRBV6-5 with TRBJ1-1; D gene ambiguous. The CDR3 extends over 14 amino acids. V shed 2 bases and J shed 0 bases, with 7 bases lying between them. The germline gives CDR1 MNHEY, CDR2 SVGAGI. The CDR3 loop is CASSYQVMNTEAFF. The CDR3 DNA reads as TGTGCCAGCAGTTACCAGGTTATGAACACTGAAGCTTTCTTT.

In regard to this clonotype: Germline is not matched at one junction end, which may reflect a read error. The genes are TRBV6-6 and TRBJ2-3, with TRBD1 identical over 11 bases. CDR3 length: 15 amino acids. Per germline, CDR1 MNHNY and CDR2 SVGAGI (reference sequence). As DNA, the CDR3 is TGTGCCAGCAGTTATGGGACAGGGGGTACAGATGCGCAGTATTTT. This sequence encodes CASSYGTGGTDAQYF.

This chain links TRBV5-1 with TRBJ1-1; the match to TRBD1 covers 9 bases. Germline V gene data show CDR1 as SGHRS and CDR2 as YFSETQ. CDR3 length equals 14 residues. The trim removed 1 base at V and 5 bases at J, leaving 3 bases unmatched. Here the CDR3 reads CASSLLGQGTEAFF. The DNA of the CDR3 is TGCGCCAGCAGCTTGTTGGGACAGGGTACTGAAGCTTTCTTT.

The chain employs TRBV12-3 or TRBV12-4 and TRBJ2-5; a possible D gene is TRBD1 (5 bases). The CDR3 runs to 16 residues. The V end lost 6 bases, the J end lost 5 bases, and 22 bases lay between the germline ends. CDR3 sequence (DNA): TGTGCCAGCAGCCCCAACACAGGATTAATAAGGGAGACCCAGTACTTC. It translates to CASSPNTGLIRETQYF.

This chain links TRBV4-3 with TRBJ2-7; 7 nucleotides align to TRBD2. Germline V lookup: CDR1 LGHNA, CDR2 YSLEER. The CDR3 has 16 amino acids. V lost 0 bases to trimming and J lost 1 base; unmatched junction nucleotides: 6. As DNA, the CDR3 is TGCGCCAGCAGCCAAGATCCAGCGGGACCGTCCTACGAGCAGTACTTC. This codes for CASSQDPAGPSYEQYF.

This rearrangement joins TRBV29-1 to TRBJ1-5; D may be TRBD1 (6 bases). Germline assignment: CDR1 SQVTM and CDR2 ANQGSEA. V was pared by 6 bases and J by 6 bases, with 15 bases between. This CDR3 region has 13 residues. The CDR3 bases are TGCAGCGTGCAACAGGGAGGTGGTCAGCCCCAGCATTTT. Amino acid sequence: CSVQQGGGQPQHF.

In this sample, this clonotype turned up a few times. V and J are TRBV7-9 and TRBJ2-5; maybe TRBD1 (6 bases). Deletions cut 5 bases from V and 5 bases from J, with 21 bases between. The CDR3 loop spans 16 amino acids. CDR1 is SEHNR and CDR2 is FQNEAQ in the germline V gene (reference sequence). The CDR3 sequence is CASSTRGSSPTETQYF. CDR3 DNA: TGTGCCAGCAGCACGAGGGGGTCCTCACCAACGGAGACCCAGTACTTC.

This clonotype has just a few counts. V usage is TRBV11-2 and J usage is TRBJ2-4; D gene ambiguous. The CDR3 extends over 18 amino acids. The germline gives CDR1 SGHAT, CDR2 FQNNGV. Trimming removed 3 bases at V and 0 bases at J, with 18 bases between. The CDR3 DNA is TGTGCCAGCAGCTTTACGGCTTTCGGCAGTTTAGCCAAAAACATTCAGTACTTC. Amino acids: CASSFTAFGSLAKNIQYF.